Listed here are 18 T cell receptor beta chains from one sample, sequenced in a study of T cell responses to AZD1222 COVID-19 vaccine. Clones were read by immunoSEQ multiplex PCR, and TCRdb kept only the in-frame ones, dropping some. The sample gives more than 85,000 clones, approximately 86% of which show up once; 4.5% to 6% is in the top ten. Sequenced here: peripheral blood, sampled on day 0 of AZD1222 vaccination. The receptors derive from an adult in good health.

For the CDR3, the DNA is TGTGCCAGCAGTTCCGGGACAGGGAGTCAAGAGACCCAGTACTTC. This encodes CASSSGTGSQETQYF. This chain connects TRBV6-5 to TRBJ2-5; the match to TRBD1 covers 9 bases. J was trimmed by 2 bases and V by 4 bases; bases with no gene match: 5. The CDR3 extends over 15 amino acids. Germline V gene data show CDR1 as MNHEY and CDR2 as SVGAGI.

The rearrangement joins TRBV2 to TRBJ1-4; 8 bases are shared with TRBD1. The CDR3 is 14 residues long. Germline lookup yields CDR1 SNHLY and CDR2 FYNNEI. J gave up 7 bases and V 7 bases, and 8 bases lay outside the gene matches. The chain's CDR3 is CASTPGQGPEKLFF. The DNA for the CDR3 is TGTGCCAGCACCCCAGGACAGGGCCCTGAAAAACTGTTTTTT.

The chain joins TRBV9 to TRBJ2-6; D uncertain. The CDR3 extends over 15 amino acids. V was shortened by 2 bases and J by 2 bases, with 8 bases between the two germline ends. Germline V gives CDR1 SGDLS, CDR2 YYNGEE. CDR3 coding DNA: TGTGCCAGCAGCGTGGTCGTTGCTGGGGCCAACGTCCTGACTTTC. It is translated as CASSVVVAGANVLTF.

The V and J genes are TRBV28 and TRBJ2-5; possibly TRBD2 for D (7 bases). Germline V lookup: CDR1 MDHEN, CDR2 SYDVKM. V gave up 6 bases and J gave up 5 bases, with 13 bases separating them. The CDR3 has 13 amino acids. The CDR3 DNA follows: TGTGCCAGCAGCAACGGGGGGCGGGAGACCCAGTACTTC. It is translated as CASSNGGRETQYF.

The chain combines TRBV7-8 with TRBJ2-3; 7 nucleotides line up with TRBD2. Germline assignment: CDR1 SGHVS and CDR2 FQNEAQ. V was pared by 5 bases and J by 7 bases, with 18 bases of the junction left unmatched. This CDR3 contains 17 residues. CDR3 sequence reads: CASSQVAGGRTVYTQYF. The CDR3 bases are TGTGCCAGCAGCCAGGTCGCTGGCGGGAGAACTGTCTATACGCAGTATTTT.

The chain joins TRBV6-6 to TRBJ1-1; D is ambiguous. Trimming removed 6 bases from V and 1 base from J, with 6 bases in between. The CDR3 is made up of 12 amino acids. Looked up from germline, CDR1 is MNHNY and CDR2 is SVGAGI (reference sequence). This CDR3 reads CASSNRNTEAFF. The CDR3 DNA sequence: TGTGCCAGCAGCAACAGGAACACTGAAGCTTTCTTT.

Only one count was recorded for this clone. The rearrangement joins TRBV6-6 to TRBJ2-1; 12 bases agree with TRBD2. The CDR3 contains 14 residues. Trimming at V came to 7 bases and at J to 9 bases, leaving 7 bases not matched to a gene. Germline V lookup: CDR1 MNHNY, CDR2 SVGAGI (reference sequence). CDR3 loop: CASKRTSGIGEQFF. The CDR3 nucleotides read TGTGCCAGCAAGAGGACTAGCGGGATAGGTGAGCAGTTCTTC.

The gene calls are TRBV28 and TRBJ1-2; 7 nucleotides line up with TRBD1. The CDR3 has 14 amino acids. With V trimmed by 5 bases and J by 2 bases, 5 bases remained unmatched. Per germline, CDR1 MDHEN and CDR2 SYDVKM. The CDR3 region has the DNA TGTGCCAGCAGTCAACAGACAGGGAACTATGGCTACACCTTC. Protein sequence: CASSQQTGNYGYTF.

The rearrangement links TRBV3-1 (or the pseudogene TRBV3-2) to TRBJ1-1, with 7 bases that match TRBD1. Germline V gives CDR1 LGHDT, CDR2 YNNKEL (reference sequence). Unmatched junction bases numbered 2, after V lost 0 bases and J lost 1 base. The CDR3 has 15 residues. For the CDR3, the DNA is TGTGCCAGCAGCCAAGACCAGGGGGGGAACACTGAAGCTTTCTTT. Encoded protein: CASSQDQGGNTEAFF.

This clone has only a few counts. This chain links TRBV2 with TRBJ2-3; no reliable D call. Germline CDR1 is SNHLY and CDR2 is FYNNEI. The CDR3 totals 15 residues. The V gene lost 7 bases and the J gene lost 6 bases, with 20 bases spanning the gap. The CDR3 reads CASTSGKAVPDTQYF. CDR3 in DNA: TGTGCCAGCACCAGTGGTAAGGCCGTCCCGGATACGCAGTATTTT.

This clone was seen more than once but under ten times. CDR3 sequence: CASSSDFEAFF. The CDR3 region has the DNA TGTGCCAGCAGCTCCGACTTTGAAGCTTTCTTT. The chain links TRBV5-5 to TRBJ1-1, with D unresolved. V dropped 3 bases and J dropped 7 bases, with 7 bases sitting between them. Per the germline V gene, CDR1 is SGHKS and CDR2 is YYEKEE (reference sequence). The CDR3 is 11 residues long.

The rearrangement uses TRBV7-2 and TRBJ1-1; D not certain. Germline CDR1 and CDR2: SGHTA and FQGNSA. The CDR3 covers 13 residues. V was clipped by 5 bases and J by 2 bases, with 9 bases between them. In DNA, the CDR3 is TGTGCCAGCAGCCCCCGAATTAACACTGAAGCTTTCTTT. Protein sequence: CASSPRINTEAFF.

The chain carries TRBV12-3 or TRBV12-4 and TRBJ2-7; possibly TRBD1 for D (6 bases). Trimming took off 5 bases at V and 6 bases at J, with 11 bases between the two ends. This CDR3 comprises 12 residues. CDR3 amino acids: CASSLTGTEQYF. The CDR3 DNA follows: TGTGCCAGCAGTCTTACAGGGACCGAGCAGTACTTC.

This clone was seen more than once but under ten times. The same CDR3 is also encoded by other DNA sequences in this sample. V and J are TRBV30 and TRBJ1-4, with D unresolved. The germline V gene has CDR1 GTSNPN and CDR2 SVGIG (reference sequence). The CDR3 sequence is 14 residues long. Trimming took off 1 base at V and 3 bases at J, with 9 bases between the two ends. CDR3 in amino acids: CAWSGGGPNEKLFF. CDR3 coding DNA: TGTGCCTGGAGTGGGGGAGGGCCTAATGAAAAACTGTTTTTT.

This chain links TRBV10-3 with TRBJ2-5; D may be TRBD2 (6 bases). The CDR3 is made up of 16 amino acids. Trimming shortened V by 2 bases and J by 2 bases, and 15 bases separated the two germline ends. Germline V lookup: CDR1 ENHRY, CDR2 SYGVKD. CDR3 loop: CAISETLTRGQETQYF. The DNA of the CDR3 is TGTGCCATCAGTGAGACCCTTACCCGGGGGCAAGAGACCCAGTACTTC.

This clone was detected only once. The V gene is TRBV5-4, the J gene TRBJ1-2; D gene ambiguous. Trimming shortened V by 5 bases and J by 1 base, and 9 bases separated the two germline ends. Germline lookup yields CDR1 SGHNT and CDR2 YYREEE (reference sequence). The CDR3 runs to 13 residues. The CDR3, as DNA: TGTGCCAGCAGACTAGAGATTAACTATGGCTACACCTTC. As protein: CASRLEINYGYTF.

The chain combines TRBV19 with TRBJ1-1; TRBD1 might be the D (6 bases). The CDR3 totals 15 residues. The V gene lost 5 bases and the J gene lost 5 bases, with 18 bases spanning the gap. Germline CDR1 and CDR2: LNHDA and SQIVND (reference sequence). CDR3 bases: TGTGCCAGTAGTCCCCTTGATACAGGGAGTACTGAAGCTTTCTTT. Its translation is CASSPLDTGSTEAFF.

This chain connects TRBV5-1 to TRBJ2-2; 8 bases match TRBD1. CDR3 length: 14 amino acids. Germline CDR1 reads SGHRS; CDR2 reads YFSETQ. With V trimmed by 4 bases and J by 7 bases, 6 bases remained unmatched. CDR3 region: CASSGRGPDGELFF. In nucleotides, the CDR3 is TGCGCCAGCAGCGGCAGGGGGCCGGACGGGGAGCTGTTTTTT. The complete variable domain, with remaining parts taken from reference TRBV5-1 and TRBJ2-2, reads KAGVTQTPRYLIKTRGQQVTLSCSPISGHRSVSWYQQTPGQGLQFLFEYFSETQRNKGNFPGRFSGRQFSNSRSEMNVSTLELGDSALYLCASSGRGPDGELFFGEGSRLTVL.